This T cell receptor beta chain stems from a study of graft-versus-host responses after intestinal transplantation. Background on the study: Recipients obtained multivisceral, liver-intestinal, or isolated intestinal transplants. The recipients all started with anti-thymocyte globulin induction and then took tacrolimus and steroids for 3 to 4 years.

Germline V gives CDR1 SGHRS, CDR2 YFSETQ. CDR3 length equals 16 residues. V shed 5 bases, J shed 7 bases, and the junction held 13 bases outside the gene matches. Study observations and caveats: Early post-transplant HvG declines tracked with peak circulating GvH clone levels. Graft-versus-host to host-versus-graft clonal ratios in allografts were high in patients with graft-donor T cell macrochimerism.

This clone was seen once. The antigen is not known. Assay used: immunoSEQ multiplex PCR; TCRdb lists only in-frame clones, some missing. The sample lists tens of thousands of clones; approximately 80% were seen once. V usage is TRBV5-1 and J usage is TRBJ2-1, with 9 bases matching TRBD2. The receptor comes from a human donor who received an intestinal transplant. The specimen comprised unstimulated CD8+ T cells sorted from spleen or lymph node cells, sampled before intestinal transplant. In DNA, the CDR3 is TGCGCCAGCAGAATAAAGAAAGCGGGGGGCACAAATGAGCAGTTCTTC. This gives the protein CASRIKKAGGTNEQFF. The entire variable domain, with the rest obtained from reference TRBV5-1 and TRBJ2-1, is as follows: KAGVTQTPRYLIKTRGQQVTLSCSPISGHRSVSWYQQTPGQGLQFLFEYFSETQRNKGNFPGRFSGRQFSNSRSEMNVSTLELGDSALYLCASRIKKAGGTNEQFFGPGTRLTVL.